The rows below give T cell receptor beta chains drawn from one sample of a study of T cells in Graves' hyperthyroidism and ophthalmopathy. Via MiXCR, TCRdb re-called the multiplex PCR reads, giving one row per CDR3 protein. Of roughly 750,000 distinct CDR3 sequences listed, roughly 17% are singletons. Sequencing used blood. The receptors derive from a young man with Graves' hyperthyroidism. Both conserved end residues are part of each CDR3. The D gene is left open where the match is weak. Expanded clones get a size class; other rows say once, few or many, or leave the size out.

V,size,D,J,DNA,CDR3
TRBV6-4,many,TRBD2,TRBJ2-2,TGTGCCAGCAGTGAAGGCCTAGCGGGACCCGGGGAGCTGTTTTTT,CASSEGLAGPGELFF
TRBV3-1,many,NA,TRBJ2-1,TGTGCCAGCAGCCAAGATGTCCGGGCCTCCTACAATGAGCAGTTCTTC,CASSQDVRASYNEQFF
TRBV24-1,few,TRBD1,TRBJ2-1,TGTGCCACCAGTGATCCCGGGACAGGGGACAATGAGCAGTTCTTC,CATSDPGTGDNEQFF
TRBV7-3,few,NA,TRBJ2-1,TGTGCCAGCAGCTCCGACAGAAACTACAATGAGCAGTTCTTC,CASSSDRNYNEQFF
TRBV20-1,NA,NA,TRBJ2-3,TGCAGTGCTAGATTCCCAATTGGCACAGATACGCAGTATTTT,CSARFPIGTDTQYF
TRBV20-1,NA,NA,TRBJ1-4,TGCAGTGCTACCCAGGGTTTGGGTAATGAAAAACTGTTTTTT,CSATQGLGNEKLFF
TRBV30,few,TRBD2,TRBJ2-3,TGTGCCTGGAGTGTGGGGACTAGCGGGACGAGGGGAGATACGCAGTATTTT,CAWSVGTSGTRGDTQYF
TRBV19,NA,NA,TRBJ1-1,TGTGCCAGTAGTATGGGGTGGGGAACTGAAGCTTTCTTT,CASSMGWGTEAFF
TRBV7-8,NA,NA,TRBJ2-3,TGTGCCAGCAGTTACTCCGTGGCAGATAGCACAGATACGCAGTATTTT,CASSYSVADSTDTQYF
TRBV7-2,NA,NA,TRBJ2-3,TGTGCCAGCACCAAACGCCCCTACACAGATACGCAGTATTTT,CASTKRPYTDTQYF
TRBV12-3/TRBV12-4,many,TRBD2,TRBJ2-7,TGTGCCAGCAGTTTTGTCTTAGCGGGAGGGCCCGACGAGCAGTACTTC,CASSFVLAGGPDEQYF
TRBV20-1,NA,TRBD1,TRBJ1-5,TGCAGTGCTAACCAGGGGGCGAGCAATCAGCCCCAGCATTTT,CSANQGASNQPQHF
TRBV27,NA,TRBD2,TRBJ2-1,TGTGCCAGCAAACTGGCCGGGACTAGCGGGAGACCAGCGGGGGATGAGCAGTTCTTC,CASKLAGTSGRPAGDEQFF
TRBV20-1,many,TRBD1,TRBJ1-2,TGCAGTGCTAGAGACCCCGGGACAGCCTATGGCTACACCTTC,CSARDPGTAYGYTF
TRBV29-1,many,NA,TRBJ2-5,TGCAGCGTTGACAGGGGCCACCAAGAGACCCAGTACTTC,CSVDRGHQETQYF
TRBV6-1,NA,NA,TRBJ2-1,TGTGCCAGCAGTTATCAGATCGCCTACAATGAGCAGTTCTTC,CASSYQIAYNEQFF
TRBV19,NA,NA,TRBJ1-3,TGTGCCAGTAGTCAGGGATCCGCTGGAAACACCATATATTTT,CASSQGSAGNTIYF
TRBV20-1,few,NA,TRBJ1-5,TGCAGTGCTGCCCTGGGAAGCAATCAGCCCCAGCATTTT,CSAALGSNQPQHF
TRBV6-1,NA,NA,TRBJ2-4,TGTGCCAGCAGCCCCGCAGGGCTAGCCAAAAACATTCAGTACTTC,CASSPAGLAKNIQYF
TRBV7-2,many,NA,TRBJ2-3,TGTGCCAGCAGCTCATCCTACACAGATACGCAGTATTTT,CASSSSYTDTQYF
TRBV6-1,many,NA,TRBJ2-7,TGTGCCAGCAGTGAATCCGGTGTGGGGGATGGCTCCTACGAGCAGTACTTC,CASSESGVGDGSYEQYF
TRBV7-2,NA,NA,TRBJ2-5,TGTGCCAGCAGCTTAAGTCTCACCGCGGGTACCCAGTACTTC,CASSLSLTAGTQYF
TRBV24-1,few,NA,TRBJ2-5,TGTGCCACCAGTCTCCAGGCAGAGACCCAGTACTTC,CATSLQAETQYF
TRBV24-1,NA,TRBD1,TRBJ2-7,TGTGCCACCAGTGACCAGTCACGGACAGGGATATACGAGCAGTACTTC,CATSDQSRTGIYEQYF
TRBV7-9,few,NA,TRBJ1-4,TGTGCCAGCAGCCTACAGGGCGGAAGTGAAAAACTGTTTTTT,CASSLQGGSEKLFF
TRBV12-3/TRBV12-4,many,NA,TRBJ2-1,TGTGCCAGCAGGTGGGACCTTACCGCCCACAATGAGCAGTTCTTC,CASRWDLTAHNEQFF
TRBV5-1,NA,TRBD2,TRBJ2-1,TGCGCCAGCAGCTTGGTAGCGGGAGGCCCCGTTAATGAGCAGTTCTTC,CASSLVAGGPVNEQFF
TRBV5-1,few,TRBD2,TRBJ2-1,TGCGCCAGCAGCTTGGGCCTGAAAACTAGCGGGGCCTCTAACAATGAGCAGTTCTTC,CASSLGLKTSGASNNEQFF
TRBV27,few,TRBD2,TRBJ2-2,TGTGCCAGCAGTTCCAGGACTAGCGGGAGGTACACCGGGGAGCTGTTTTTT,CASSSRTSGRYTGELFF
TRBV20-1,NA,TRBD2,TRBJ2-1,TGCAGTGCTTCGACTAGCGGACTTTACAATGGGCAGTTCTTC,CSASTSGLYNGQFF
TRBV12-3/TRBV12-4,many,NA,TRBJ1-1,TGTGCCAGCAGTCTCGACAGCAAAGACACTGAAGCTTTCTTT,CASSLDSKDTEAFF
TRBV28,NA,NA,TRBJ2-4,TGTGCCAGCAGTACCTACCCAGTGGGGGTGGCCAAAAACATTCAGTACTTC,CASSTYPVGVAKNIQYF
TRBV7-9,many,TRBD2,TRBJ2-1,TGTGCCAGCAGATTCCCGAGCGGGGGTGGATACAATGAGCAGTTCTTC,CASRFPSGGGYNEQFF
TRBV28,many,NA,TRBJ2-3,TGTGCCAGCAGTTCGGGACCACCAGCAGCAGATACGCAGTATTTT,CASSSGPPAADTQYF
TRBV5-1,few,NA,TRBJ1-1,TGCGCCAGCAGCTTGATGAACAGGATGGAAGCTTTCTTT,CASSLMNRMEAFF
TRBV28,many,NA,TRBJ2-7,TGTGCCAGCAGCCGACCGGGCAGCTCCTACGAGCAGTACTTC,CASSRPGSSYEQYF
TRBV12-3/TRBV12-4,NA,NA,TRBJ2-5,TGTGCCAGCAGTTTAGAGTTGGGTGGCGTGGGGAGGGAGACCCAGTACTTC,CASSLELGGVGRETQYF
TRBV28,few,NA,TRBJ2-5,TGTGCCAGCAGGCGTATCGCGGAGGAGACCCAGTACTTC,CASRRIAEETQYF
TRBV20-1,NA,TRBD2,TRBJ2-5,TGCAGTGCGTCGGGACTAGCGAGTTTCCAGTACTTC,CSASGLASFQYF
TRBV18,many,NA,TRBJ2-7,TGTGCCAGCTCACCCTCTCGCGAGGGTTTAGCGGAGCAGTACTTC,CASSPSREGLAEQYF
TRBV20-1,NA,NA,TRBJ2-5,TGCAGTGCTAGAGAGGGGGCTAGCGTACAAGAGACCCAGTACTTC,CSAREGASVQETQYF
TRBV12-5,NA,NA,TRBJ2-1,TGTGCTAGTGGTTTCTCAGGAAGCGAGCAGTTCTTC,CASGFSGSEQFF
TRBV20-1,NA,NA,TRBJ2-7,TGCAGTGCCGGCAGGGGAGCCGACGAGCAGTACTTC,CSAGRGADEQYF
TRBV7-2,few,NA,TRBJ2-6,TGTGCCAGCAGCTTAGGCGCAGGGCGATCGGGCTTATCTGGGGCCAACGTCCTGACTTTC,CASSLGAGRSGLSGANVLTF